This TCR beta chain originates from a study of blood T cell repertoires in COVID-19 (dated by TCRdb to 2018 to 2020). With regard to the full study: Samples from collaborators originated in the United States, Italy and Spain and spanned both the acute and convalescent phases of COVID-19. The material from the prospective study consisted of cDNA or gDNA derived from T cells, B-cell-depleted T cells, or PBMCs. Deeply sampled blood TCRbeta repertoires from subjects exposed to, actively infected with, or recovered from COVID-19 were included in the dataset. The repertoires were made available in a free public database intended to serve as a resource for research on the immune response to SARS-CoV-2. Samples were obtained from the ongoing ImmuneRACE study (first 160 participants) and from 1,254 subjects provided by 6 global collaborators. Nearly every sample came with metadata listing a de-identified subject ID, COVID-19 status, age in years and sex. HLA class I and class II types, where available, came from metadata supplied by the sample provider rather than from assay-based typing. Here is what the overall study found, with its caveats: The amount of clinical and demographic metadata varied by source and participant and was provided uncurated.

Comment on this clone: Its recognized antigen is unknown. There are no base qualities to consult, and no much larger clone falls within one base.

Whole blood was collected in K2EDTA tubes by collaborating institutions according to the institutions' own protocols. For TCRbeta analysis, collaborators shipped samples in one of three forms: frozen whole blood, isolated PBMCs, or DNA extracted from either of those sample types. The immunoSEQ Assay, a bias-controlled multiplex PCR, was used to amplify TCRbeta CDR3 regions from genomic DNA. As for the authors' bioinformatics: Nucleated cell counts per sample were estimated from amplification of reference gene primers within the assay. Sequence reads were collapsed and filtered to measure the absolute abundance of every unique TCRbeta CDR3 rearrangement. For each sample, productive Simpson clonality was calculated as the square root of Simpson's diversity index across productive rearrangements. TCRdb's version of the immuneACCESS table is confined to in-frame rearrangements and falls short of the full clone set. An unresolved V gene accounts for under half of the shortfall where checked; the remainder is of unknown origin. V, J and clone size were drawn from that table, and D and trimming were deduced from the DNA. The sample contains more than 25,000 clones, 65% to 90% of them found a single time. Of the sample, roughly 25% is held by the ten largest clones.

Sequencing was performed on peripheral blood. This clonotype originated in a man between 70 and 80 years old with active COVID-19.

For the CDR3, the sequence is CASSSTSGRAGETQYF. The DNA sequence follows: TGCGCCAGCAGCTCAACTAGCGGGAGGGCGGGGGAGACCCAGTACTTC. Recombination linked TRBV5-1 to TRBJ2-5, with 13 bases in between that match TRBD2. Taken from the germline V gene, the CDR1 and CDR2 loops are SGHRS and YFSETQ. Taken from cysteine to phenylalanine, the CDR3 has 16 residues. The DNA shown is the 48-base CDR3, in frame from base 1. V and J are trimmed by 3 bases and 5 bases, and the gene matches miss 7 bases of the junction.